This TCR beta chain came from a study of control samples from healthy donors and cancer patients. Germline CDR1 is SQVTM and CDR2 is ANQGSEA. CDR3 size: 12 residues. The V end was cut by 6 bases, the J end by 2 bases, with 10 bases between. Clones were sequenced by immunoSEQ multiplex PCR, and TCRdb holds only the in-frame ones, with some missing. The table lists about 160,000 clones, under 96% of them singletons, with 1% in the top ten. This clonotype was sampled from a woman in her 30s in good health. The chain is built from TRBV29-1 and TRBJ2-5; D gene ambiguous. The sample was blood. The CDR3 sequence: CSVAPAQETQYF. As DNA, the CDR3 is TGCAGCGTCGCACCGGCACAAGAGACCCAGTACTTC.